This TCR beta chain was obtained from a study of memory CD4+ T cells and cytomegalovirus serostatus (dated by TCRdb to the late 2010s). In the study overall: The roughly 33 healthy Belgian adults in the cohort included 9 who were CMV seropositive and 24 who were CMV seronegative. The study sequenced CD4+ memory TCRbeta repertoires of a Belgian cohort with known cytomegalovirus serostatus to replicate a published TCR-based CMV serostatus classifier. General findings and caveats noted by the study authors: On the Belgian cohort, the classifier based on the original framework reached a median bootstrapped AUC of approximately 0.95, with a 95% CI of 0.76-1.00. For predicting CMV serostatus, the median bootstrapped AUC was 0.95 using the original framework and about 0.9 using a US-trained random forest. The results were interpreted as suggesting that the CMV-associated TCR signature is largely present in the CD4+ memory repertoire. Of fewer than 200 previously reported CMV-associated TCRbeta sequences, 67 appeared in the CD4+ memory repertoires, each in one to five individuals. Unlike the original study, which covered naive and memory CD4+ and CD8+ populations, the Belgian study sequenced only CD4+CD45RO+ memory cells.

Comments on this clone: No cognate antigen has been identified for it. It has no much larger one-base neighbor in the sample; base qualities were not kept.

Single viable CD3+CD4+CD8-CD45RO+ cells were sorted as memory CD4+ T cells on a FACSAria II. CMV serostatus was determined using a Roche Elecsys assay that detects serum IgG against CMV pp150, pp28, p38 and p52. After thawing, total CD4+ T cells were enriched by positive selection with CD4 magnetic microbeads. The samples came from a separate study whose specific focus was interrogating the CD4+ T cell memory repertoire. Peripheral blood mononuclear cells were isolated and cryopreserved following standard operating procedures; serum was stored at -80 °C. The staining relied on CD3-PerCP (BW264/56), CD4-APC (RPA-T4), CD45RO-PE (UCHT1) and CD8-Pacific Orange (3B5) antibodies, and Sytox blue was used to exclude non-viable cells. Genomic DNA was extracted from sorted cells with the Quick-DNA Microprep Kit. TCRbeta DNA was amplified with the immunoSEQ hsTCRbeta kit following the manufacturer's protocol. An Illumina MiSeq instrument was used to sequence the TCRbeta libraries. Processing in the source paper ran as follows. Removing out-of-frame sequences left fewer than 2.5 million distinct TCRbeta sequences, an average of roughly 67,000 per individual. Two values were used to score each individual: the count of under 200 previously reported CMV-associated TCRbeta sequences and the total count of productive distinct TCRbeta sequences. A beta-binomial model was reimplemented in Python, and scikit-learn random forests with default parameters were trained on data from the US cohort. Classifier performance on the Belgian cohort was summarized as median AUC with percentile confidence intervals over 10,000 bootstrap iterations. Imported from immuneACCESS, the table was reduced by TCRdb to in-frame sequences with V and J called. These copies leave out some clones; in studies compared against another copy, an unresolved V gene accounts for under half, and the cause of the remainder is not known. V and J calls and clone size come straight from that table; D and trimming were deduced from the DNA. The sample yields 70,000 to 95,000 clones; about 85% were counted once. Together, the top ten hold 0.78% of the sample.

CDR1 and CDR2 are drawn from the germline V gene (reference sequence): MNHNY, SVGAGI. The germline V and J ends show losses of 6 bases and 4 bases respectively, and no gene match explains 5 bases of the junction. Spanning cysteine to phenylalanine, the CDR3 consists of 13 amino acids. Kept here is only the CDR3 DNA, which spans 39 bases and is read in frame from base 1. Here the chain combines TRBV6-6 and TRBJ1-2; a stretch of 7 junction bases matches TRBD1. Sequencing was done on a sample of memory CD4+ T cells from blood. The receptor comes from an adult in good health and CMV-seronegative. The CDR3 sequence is CASSNRGSYGYTF. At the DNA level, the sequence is TGTGCCAGCAGCAACAGGGGATCCTATGGCTACACCTTC.